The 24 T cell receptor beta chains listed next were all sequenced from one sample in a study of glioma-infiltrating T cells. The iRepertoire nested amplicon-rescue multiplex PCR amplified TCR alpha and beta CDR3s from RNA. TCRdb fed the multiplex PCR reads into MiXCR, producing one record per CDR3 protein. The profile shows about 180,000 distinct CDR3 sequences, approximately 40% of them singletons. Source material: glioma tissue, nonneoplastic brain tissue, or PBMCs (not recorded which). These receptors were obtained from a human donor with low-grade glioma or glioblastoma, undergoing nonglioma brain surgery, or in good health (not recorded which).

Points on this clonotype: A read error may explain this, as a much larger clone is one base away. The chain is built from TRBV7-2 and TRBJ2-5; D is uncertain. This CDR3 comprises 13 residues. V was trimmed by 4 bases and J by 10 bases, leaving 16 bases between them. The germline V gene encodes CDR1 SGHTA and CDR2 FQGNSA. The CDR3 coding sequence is TGTGCCAGCAGCTCAGCCTCTACTTTGGGCCAGTACTTC. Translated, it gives CASSSASTLGQYF.

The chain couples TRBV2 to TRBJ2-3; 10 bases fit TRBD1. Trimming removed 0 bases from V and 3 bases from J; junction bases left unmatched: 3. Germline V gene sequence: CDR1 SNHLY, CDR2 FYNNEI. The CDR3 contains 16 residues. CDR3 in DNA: TGTGCCAGCAGTGAAGCAAGGGGACAGGGGACAGATACGCAGTATTTT. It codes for CASSEARGQGTDTQYF.

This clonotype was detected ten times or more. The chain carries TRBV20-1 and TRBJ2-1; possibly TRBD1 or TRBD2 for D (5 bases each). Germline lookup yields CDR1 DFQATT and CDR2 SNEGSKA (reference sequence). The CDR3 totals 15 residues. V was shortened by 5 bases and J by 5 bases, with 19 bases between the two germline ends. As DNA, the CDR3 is TGCAGTGCTGATGGGGGTGGCATATTGCACAATGAGCAGTTCTTC. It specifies CSADGGGILHNEQFF.

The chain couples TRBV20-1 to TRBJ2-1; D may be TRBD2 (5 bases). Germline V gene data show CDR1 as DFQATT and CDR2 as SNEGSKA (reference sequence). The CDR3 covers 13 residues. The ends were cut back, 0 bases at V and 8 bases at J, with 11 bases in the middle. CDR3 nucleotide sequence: TGCAGTGCTAGAGATCCGCAGGACTATGAGCAGTTCTTC. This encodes CSARDPQDYEQFF.

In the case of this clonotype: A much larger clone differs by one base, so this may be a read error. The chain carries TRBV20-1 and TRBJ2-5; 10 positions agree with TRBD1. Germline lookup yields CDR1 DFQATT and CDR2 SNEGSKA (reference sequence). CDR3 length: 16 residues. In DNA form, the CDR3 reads TGCAGTGCTCGCGGATCGACAGGGGGCAACCAAGAGAGCCAGTACTTC. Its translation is CSARGSTGGNQESQYF.

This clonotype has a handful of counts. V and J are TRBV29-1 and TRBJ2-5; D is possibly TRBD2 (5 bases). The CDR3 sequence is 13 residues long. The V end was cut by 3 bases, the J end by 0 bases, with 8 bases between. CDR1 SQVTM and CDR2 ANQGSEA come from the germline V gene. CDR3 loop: CSVDVANQETQYF. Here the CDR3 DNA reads TGCAGCGTTGATGTAGCGAACCAAGAGACCCAGTACTTC.

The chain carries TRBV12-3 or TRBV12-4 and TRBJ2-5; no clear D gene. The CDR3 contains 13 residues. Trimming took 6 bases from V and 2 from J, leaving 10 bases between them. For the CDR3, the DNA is TGTGCCAGCAGACTAAGGATTCAAGAGACCCAGTACTTC. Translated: CASRLRIQETQYF.

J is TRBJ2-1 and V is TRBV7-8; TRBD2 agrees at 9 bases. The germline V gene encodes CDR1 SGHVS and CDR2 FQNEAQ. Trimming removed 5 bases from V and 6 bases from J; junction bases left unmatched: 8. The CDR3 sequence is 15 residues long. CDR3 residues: CASSQIAGVGNEQFF. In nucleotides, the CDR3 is TGTGCCAGCAGCCAAATAGCGGGAGTGGGCAATGAGCAGTTCTTC.

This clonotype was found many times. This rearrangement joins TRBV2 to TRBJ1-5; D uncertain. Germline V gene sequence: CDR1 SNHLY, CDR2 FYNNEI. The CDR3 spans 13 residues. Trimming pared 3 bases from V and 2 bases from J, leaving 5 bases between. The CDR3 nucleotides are TGTGCCAGCAGTGACTCGGGCAATCAGCCCCAGCATTTT. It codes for CASSDSGNQPQHF.

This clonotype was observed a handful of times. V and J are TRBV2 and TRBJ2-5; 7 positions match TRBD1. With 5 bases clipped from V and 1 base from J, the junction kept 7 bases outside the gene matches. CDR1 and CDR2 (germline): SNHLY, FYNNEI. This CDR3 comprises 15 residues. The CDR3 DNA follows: TGTGCCAGCAGTCAGGGGGTCACCATCCAAGAGACCCAGTACTTC. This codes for CASSQGVTIQETQYF.

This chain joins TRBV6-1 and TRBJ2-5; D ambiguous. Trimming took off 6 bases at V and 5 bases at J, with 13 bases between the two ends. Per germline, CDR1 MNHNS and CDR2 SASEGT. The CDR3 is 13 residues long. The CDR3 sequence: CASSVGPEETQYF. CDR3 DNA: TGTGCCAGCAGCGTAGGACCGGAGGAGACCCAGTACTTC.

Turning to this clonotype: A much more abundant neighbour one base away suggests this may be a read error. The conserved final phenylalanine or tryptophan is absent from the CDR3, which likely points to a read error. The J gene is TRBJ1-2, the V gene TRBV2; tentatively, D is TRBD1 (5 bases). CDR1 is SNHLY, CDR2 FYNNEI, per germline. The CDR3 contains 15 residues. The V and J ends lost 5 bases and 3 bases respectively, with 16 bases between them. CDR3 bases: TGTGCCAGCAGTCTCTATGGCGCAGGGCACTATGGCTACACCTTG. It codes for CASSLYGAGHYGYTL.

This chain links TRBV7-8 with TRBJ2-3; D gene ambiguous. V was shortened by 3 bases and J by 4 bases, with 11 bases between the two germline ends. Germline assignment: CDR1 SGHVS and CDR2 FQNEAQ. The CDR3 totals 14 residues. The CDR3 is CASSFRRVPDTQYF. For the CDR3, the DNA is TGTGCCAGCAGCTTCCGACGGGTCCCAGATACGCAGTATTTT.

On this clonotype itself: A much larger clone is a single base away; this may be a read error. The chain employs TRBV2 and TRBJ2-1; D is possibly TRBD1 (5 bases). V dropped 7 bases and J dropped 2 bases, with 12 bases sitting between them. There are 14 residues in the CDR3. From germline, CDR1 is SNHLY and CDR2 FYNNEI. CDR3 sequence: CASKSRGTYNEQFF. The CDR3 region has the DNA TGTGCCAGCAAGAGTAGGGGTACCTACAATGAGCAGTTCTTC.

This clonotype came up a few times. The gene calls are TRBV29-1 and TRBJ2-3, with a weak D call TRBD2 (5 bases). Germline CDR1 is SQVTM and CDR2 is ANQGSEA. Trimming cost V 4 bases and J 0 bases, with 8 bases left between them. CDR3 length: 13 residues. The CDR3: CSVVRDSTDTQYF. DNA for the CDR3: TGCAGCGTTGTCCGGGATAGCACAGATACGCAGTATTTT.

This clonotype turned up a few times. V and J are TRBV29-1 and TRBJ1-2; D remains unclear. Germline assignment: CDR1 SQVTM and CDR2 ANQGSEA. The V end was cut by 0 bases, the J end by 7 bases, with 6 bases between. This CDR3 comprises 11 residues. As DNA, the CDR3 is TGCAGCGTTGAAGAAAGCCTTGGCTACACCTTC. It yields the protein CSVEESLGYTF.

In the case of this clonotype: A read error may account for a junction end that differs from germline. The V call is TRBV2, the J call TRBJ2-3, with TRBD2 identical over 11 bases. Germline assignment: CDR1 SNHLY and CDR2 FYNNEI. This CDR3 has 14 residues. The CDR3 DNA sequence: TGTACCAGCAGTCGTCTAGCGGGAGGTGCAGGACAGTATTTT. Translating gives CTSSRLAGGAGQYF.

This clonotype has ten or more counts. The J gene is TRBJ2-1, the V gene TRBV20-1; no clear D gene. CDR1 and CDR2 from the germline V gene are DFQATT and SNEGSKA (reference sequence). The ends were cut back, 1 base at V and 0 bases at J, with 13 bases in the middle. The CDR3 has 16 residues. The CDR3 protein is CSARGPTVSSYNEQFF. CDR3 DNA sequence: TGCAGTGCTAGAGGACCAACGGTAAGCTCCTACAATGAGCAGTTCTTC.

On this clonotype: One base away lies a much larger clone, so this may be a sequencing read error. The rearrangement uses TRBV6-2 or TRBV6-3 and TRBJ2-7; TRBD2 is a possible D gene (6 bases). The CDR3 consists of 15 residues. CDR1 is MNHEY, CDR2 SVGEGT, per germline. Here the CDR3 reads CASSAGGTSSYEQNF. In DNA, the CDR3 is TGTGCCAGCAGTGCTGGGGGGACCAGCTCCTACGAGCAGAACTTC.

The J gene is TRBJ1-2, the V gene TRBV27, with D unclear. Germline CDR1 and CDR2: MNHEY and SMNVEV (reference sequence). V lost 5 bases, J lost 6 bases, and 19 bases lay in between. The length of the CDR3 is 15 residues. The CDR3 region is CASSPETKGIHGYTF. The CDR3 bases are TGTGCCAGCAGTCCCGAAACGAAAGGGATCCATGGCTACACCTTC.

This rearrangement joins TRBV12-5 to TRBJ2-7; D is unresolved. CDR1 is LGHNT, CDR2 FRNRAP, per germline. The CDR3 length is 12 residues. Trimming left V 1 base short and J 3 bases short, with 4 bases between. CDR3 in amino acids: CASGLDLYEQYF. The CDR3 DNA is TGTGCTAGTGGTTTGGACCTCTACGAGCAGTACTTC.

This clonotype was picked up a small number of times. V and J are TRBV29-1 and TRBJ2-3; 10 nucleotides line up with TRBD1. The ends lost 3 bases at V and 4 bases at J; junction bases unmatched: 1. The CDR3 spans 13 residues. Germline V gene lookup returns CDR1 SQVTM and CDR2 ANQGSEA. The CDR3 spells CSVDGTGADTQYF. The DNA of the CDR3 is TGCAGCGTTGACGGGACAGGGGCAGATACGCAGTATTTT.

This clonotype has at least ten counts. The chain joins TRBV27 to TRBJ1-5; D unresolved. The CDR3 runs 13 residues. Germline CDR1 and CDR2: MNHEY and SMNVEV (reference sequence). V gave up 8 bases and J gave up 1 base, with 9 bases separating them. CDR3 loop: CASGWVSNQPQHF. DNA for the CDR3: TGTGCCAGCGGTTGGGTGAGCAATCAGCCCCAGCATTTT.

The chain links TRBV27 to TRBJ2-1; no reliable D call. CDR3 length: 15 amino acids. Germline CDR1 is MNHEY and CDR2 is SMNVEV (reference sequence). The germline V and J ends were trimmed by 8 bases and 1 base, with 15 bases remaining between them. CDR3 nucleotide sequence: TGTGCCAGCTGGAACAAAGCCGGTTCCTACAATGAGCAGTTCTTC. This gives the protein CASWNKAGSYNEQFF.